This passage covers 17 T cell receptor beta chains from one sample sequenced in a study of blood T cell repertoires in COVID-19. Produced via immunoSEQ multiplex PCR; TCRdb's table is partial and in-frame only. Among some 70,000 clones listed, around 90% were seen once. The sequencing input was peripheral blood. The receptors stem from a woman aged 50 to 60 with COVID-19, enrolled during active disease.

The J gene is TRBJ2-3, the V gene TRBV6-4; D is uncertain. V was pared by 10 bases and J by 0 bases, with 11 bases between. Germline V lookup: CDR1 MRHNA, CDR2 SNTAGT. This CDR3 contains 13 residues. The CDR3 DNA follows: TGTGCCACCCGCAGGCCCAGCACAGATACGCAGTATTTT. Residues: CATRRPSTDTQYF.

J is TRBJ2-1 and V is TRBV2; the D gene is possibly TRBD2 (7 bases). CDR1 and CDR2 (germline): SNHLY, FYNNEI. This CDR3 region has 14 residues. The V and J ends lost 4 bases and 12 bases respectively, with 19 bases between them. The CDR3 loop is CASSVAAGASGQFF. CDR3 DNA: TGTGCCAGCAGTGTCGCGGCGGGGGCCTCGGGGCAGTTCTTC.

This chain links TRBV4-2 with TRBJ1-3; D uncertain. The CDR3 loop spans 15 amino acids. V was cut by 0 bases and J by 0 bases, with 6 bases left in between. Germline-derived CDR1 and CDR2 are LGHNA and YNFKEQ. CDR3 DNA: TGTGCCAGCAGCCAAGACAAGCTCTCTGGAAACACCATATATTTT. Its translation is CASSQDKLSGNTIYF.

The chain carries TRBV2 and TRBJ1-2; D ambiguous. The CDR3 loop spans 12 amino acids. V was trimmed by 4 bases and J by 2 bases, leaving 5 bases between them. CDR1 SNHLY and CDR2 FYNNEI come from the germline V gene. The CDR3 loop reads CASSVVNYGYTF. The CDR3 DNA reads as TGTGCCAGCAGTGTAGTGAACTATGGCTACACCTTC. The full variable domain, in which reference TRBV2 and TRBJ1-2 provide the parts outside the CDR3, is EPEVTQTPSHQVTQMGQEVILRCVPISNHLYFYWYRQILGQKVEFLVSFYNNEISEKSEIFDDQFSVERPDGSNFTLKIRSTKLEDSAMYFCASSVVNYGYTFGSGTRLTVV.

Here the CDR3 DNA reads TGTGCCAGTGAGAGGGTAGCGGCAACCGGGGAGCTGTTTTTT. Its protein product is CASERVAATGELFF. J is TRBJ2-2 and V is TRBV7-9, with D maybe TRBD2 (6 bases). From germline, CDR1 is SEHNR and CDR2 FQNEAQ (reference sequence). V gave up 9 bases and J gave up 5 bases, with 16 bases separating them. This CDR3 has 14 residues. Full variable domain (outside the CDR3, taken from reference TRBV7-9 and TRBJ2-2): DTGVSQNPRHKITKRGQNVTFRCDPISEHNRLYWYRQTLGQGPEFLTYFQNEAQLEKSRLLSDRFSAERPKGSFSTLEIQRTEQGDSAMYLCASERVAATGELFFGEGSRLTVL.

This clone came up a few times. V usage is TRBV7-9 and J usage is TRBJ2-7; TRBD1 agrees at 9 bases. CDR3 length: 16 amino acids. Germline V gene data show CDR1 as SEHNR and CDR2 as FQNEAQ (reference sequence). The J segment lost 1 base and the V segment lost 4 bases, leaving 8 bases of the junction unmatched. The CDR3 DNA reads TGTGCCAGCAGCTCAAACAGGGGGCGCGGGTCCTACGAGCAGTACTTC. It is translated as CASSSNRGRGSYEQYF.

This chain connects TRBV28 to TRBJ1-3; D is perhaps TRBD1 (6 bases). Trimming shortened V by 6 bases and J by 0 bases, and 9 bases separated the two germline ends. Germline assignment: CDR1 MDHEN and CDR2 SYDVKM. This CDR3 comprises 14 residues. The CDR3 DNA sequence: TGTGCCAGCAGGAAACAGGGCTCTGGAAACACCATATATTTT. As protein: CASRKQGSGNTIYF.

The chain combines TRBV18 with TRBJ2-3; tentative D call: TRBD2 (5 bases). This CDR3 region has 16 residues. V was pared by 1 base and J by 2 bases, with 13 bases between. CDR1 KGHSH and CDR2 LQKENI come from the germline V gene. CDR3 region: CASSPLGSSPTDTQYF. CDR3 in DNA: TGTGCCAGCTCACCACTGGGGAGCAGCCCCACAGATACGCAGTATTTT.

The rearrangement links TRBV10-3 to TRBJ2-7, with D perhaps matching TRBD1 (6 bases). V lost 4 bases and J lost 9, with 19 bases in between. This CDR3 is built from 14 residues. CDR1 is ENHRY and CDR2 is SYGVKD in the germline V gene. In DNA form, the CDR3 reads TGTGCCATCAGTGTGGGGACCTGGGACACAGGGCAGTACTTC. Its protein is CAISVGTWDTGQYF.

The table lists this clone with a few counts. This chain joins TRBV19 and TRBJ1-5; D is ambiguous. In germline, CDR1 is LNHDA, CDR2 SQIVND (reference sequence). The CDR3 has 13 amino acids. V was clipped by 4 bases and J by 3 bases, with 7 bases between them. The CDR3 is CASSSTVNQPQHF. CDR3 sequence (DNA): TGTGCCAGTAGTAGCACAGTCAATCAGCCCCAGCATTTT.

This rearrangement joins TRBV6-5 to TRBJ2-1; 11 bases align to TRBD2. Germline loops: CDR1 MNHEY, CDR2 SVGAGI. The CDR3 has 14 amino acids. Trimming cost V 8 bases and J 6 bases; bases outside gene matches: 6. CDR3 DNA sequence: TGTGCCAGCCGGGGGGGACTAGCGGTCAATGAGCAGTTCTTC. Amino acid sequence: CASRGGLAVNEQFF.

The V call is TRBV3-1 (or the pseudogene TRBV3-2), the J call TRBJ1-6; 8 nucleotides match TRBD1. Losses at the gene ends were 3 bases for V and 8 bases for J; bases not matched to a gene: 0. Germline values: CDR1 LGHDT, CDR2 YNNKEL (reference sequence). This CDR3 spans 13 amino acids. The CDR3: CASSQTGDSPLHF. For the CDR3, the DNA is TGTGCCAGCAGCCAGACAGGGGATTCACCCCTCCACTTT.

This sequence joins TRBV7-9 and TRBJ2-7; 9 positions agree with TRBD1. Looked up from germline, CDR1 is SEHNR and CDR2 is FQNEAQ (reference sequence). CDR3 length equals 13 residues. With V trimmed by 0 bases and J by 9 bases, 3 bases remained unmatched. The CDR3, as DNA: TGTGCCAGCAGCTTAGCGGACAGGGGCCGGCAGTACTTC. It yields the protein CASSLADRGRQYF.

This clone was seen only a few times. The rearrangement links TRBV7-2 to TRBJ2-3; possibly TRBD1 for D (5 bases). From germline, CDR1 is SGHTA and CDR2 FQGNSA. This CDR3 is 16 amino acids long. With 5 bases removed from V and 2 bases from J, the gap between germline ends came to 17 bases. CDR3 nucleotides: TGTGCCAGCAGCCAAGTTCAGGGATTTACCACAGATACGCAGTATTTT. Translation gives CASSQVQGFTTDTQYF.

The chain joins TRBV9 to TRBJ1-1, with 7 bases that match TRBD1. The CDR3 loop spans 14 amino acids. Trimming removed 3 bases from V and 0 bases from J; junction bases left unmatched: 2. Germline V CDR1 and CDR2: SGDLS, YYNGEE. This CDR3 reads CASSEGTVNTEAFF. In nucleotides, the CDR3 is TGTGCCAGCAGCGAGGGGACAGTGAACACTGAAGCTTTCTTT.

Here the CDR3 reads CASSLVDYEQYF. The CDR3 region has the DNA TGTGCCAGCAGCTTAGTAGACTACGAGCAGTACTTC. The chain links TRBV7-9 to TRBJ2-7; the D is unclear. The CDR3 consists of 12 residues. V lost 1 base and J lost 3, with 4 bases in between. Germline V lookup: CDR1 SEHNR, CDR2 FQNEAQ (reference sequence).

This clone has a single count. The rearrangement links TRBV7-9 to TRBJ2-5, with TRBD1 matching 9 bases. CDR3 length: 16 amino acids. The germline V gene encodes CDR1 SEHNR and CDR2 FQNEAQ (reference sequence). Trimming cost V 5 bases and J 2 bases; bases outside gene matches: 9. The CDR3 DNA reads as TGTGCCAGCAGCCCAAAGGGGACAGGGTTGCAAGAGACCCAGTACTTC. The encoded protein is CASSPKGTGLQETQYF.